Below, 26 T cell receptor beta chains from the same sample are listed, as sequenced in a study of blood T cell repertoires in COVID-19. Sequencing was performed with immunoSEQ multiplex PCR; in TCRdb, only in-frame clones are kept and a portion is missing. The data show 350,000 to 500,000 clones, about 90% seen once. Sequences were obtained from peripheral blood. The receptors stem from a man aged 18 to 35 with COVID-19, enrolled during active disease.

The chain uses TRBV20-1 and TRBJ2-1; the D is unclear. From germline, CDR1 is DFQATT and CDR2 SNEGSKA (reference sequence). The CDR3 spans 11 residues. The CDR3 DNA follows: TGCAGCCCACACTATGACAATGAGCAGTTCTTC. This encodes CSPHYDNEQFF.

The genes are TRBV5-1 and TRBJ1-3; no clear D gene. From germline, CDR1 is SGHRS and CDR2 YFSETQ. V gave up 0 bases and J gave up 0 bases, with 10 bases separating them. This CDR3 has 16 residues. The CDR3 coding sequence is TGCGCCAGCAGCTTGGTGGGTGACAACTCTGGAAACACCATATATTTT. It yields the protein CASSLVGDNSGNTIYF.

This chain uses TRBV19 with TRBJ1-3; D unresolved. The CDR3 contains 13 residues. The V end was cut by 5 bases, the J end by 2 bases, with 7 bases between. Germline assignment: CDR1 LNHDA and CDR2 SQIVND (reference sequence). The CDR3 sequence: CASSPGTGNTIYF. The CDR3 bases are TGTGCCAGTAGTCCCGGTACTGGAAACACCATATATTTT. Based on the CDR3 plus reference TRBV19 and TRBJ1-3, the full variable domain is DGGITQSPKYLFRKEGQNVTLSCEQNLNHDAMYWYRQDPGQGLRLIYYSQIVNDFQKGDIAEGYSVSREKKESFPLTVTSAQKNPTAFYLCASSPGTGNTIYFGEGSWLTVV.

The chain joins TRBV29-1 to TRBJ1-2; tentative D call: TRBD1 (5 bases). The germline V gene has CDR1 SQVTM and CDR2 ANQGSEA. Trimming stripped 4 bases from V and 8 bases from J, with 26 bases between. CDR3 size: 16 residues. The CDR3, as DNA: TGCAGCGTTGTCAGGGAGGAGGAGGGTTTAAGTAAAGGCTACACCTTC. Amino acids: CSVVREEEGLSKGYTF.

This chain joins TRBV11-2 and TRBJ2-6; a weak D match, TRBD2 (6 bases). V was shortened by 0 bases and J by 1 base, with 16 bases between the two germline ends. This CDR3 spans 19 amino acids. The germline gives CDR1 SGHAT, CDR2 FQNNGV. The CDR3 spells CASSLDRGLGGSGANVLTF. The CDR3, as DNA: TGTGCCAGCAGCTTAGACCGGGGGTTAGGAGGGTCTGGGGCCAACGTCCTGACTTTC.

The V and J genes are TRBV5-1 and TRBJ2-1; 7 bases are shared with TRBD2. This CDR3 contains 16 residues. Germline CDR1 is SGHRS and CDR2 is YFSETQ. J lost 2 bases, V lost 2 bases, and 7 bases had no gene match. CDR3 region: CASSLALANAYNEQFF. The CDR3 coding sequence is TGCGCCAGCAGCTTAGCACTAGCGAACGCCTACAATGAGCAGTTCTTC.

CDR3 region: CASSPGTSGIWRPYNEQFF. The CDR3 DNA reads TGTGCCAGCTCACCGGGGACTAGCGGGATCTGGCGGCCCTACAATGAGCAGTTCTTC. The rearrangement uses TRBV18 and TRBJ2-1, with TRBD2 matching over 13 bases. Germline V lookup: CDR1 KGHSH, CDR2 LQKENI. The J segment lost 2 bases and the V segment lost 3 bases, leaving 10 bases of the junction unmatched. This CDR3 spans 19 amino acids.

This chain connects TRBV9 to TRBJ2-6; no definite D call. The CDR3 covers 16 residues. The germline V gene encodes CDR1 SGDLS and CDR2 YYNGEE. Deletions cut 0 bases from V and 1 base from J, with 8 bases between. The CDR3 region is CASSVEPNSGANVLTF. The CDR3 coding sequence is TGTGCCAGCAGCGTAGAGCCCAATTCTGGGGCCAACGTCCTGACTTTC.

This clone was observed a handful of times. The rearrangement uses TRBV25-1 and TRBJ2-2; TRBD2 might be the D (6 bases). The CDR3 covers 17 residues. Germline V lookup: CDR1 MGHDK, CDR2 SYGVNS. The V end lost 0 bases, the J end lost 5 bases, and 16 bases lay between the germline ends. The CDR3 protein is CASSEYMEGKRTGELFF. Here the CDR3 DNA reads TGTGCCAGCAGTGAATATATGGAGGGGAAGAGAACCGGGGAGCTGTTTTTT.

This chain uses TRBV7-8 with TRBJ2-7, with TRBD1 identical over 12 bases. J gave up 7 bases and V 4 bases, and 8 bases lay outside the gene matches. Germline V gene data show CDR1 as SGHVS and CDR2 as FQNEAQ. The CDR3 contains 15 residues. The CDR3 DNA sequence: TGTGCCAGCAGCTCCCCGGGACAGGGGGCTTGGGAGCAGTACTTC. Residues: CASSSPGQGAWEQYF.

The V call is TRBV9, the J call TRBJ2-5; D might be TRBD2 (6 bases). The CDR3 runs to 14 residues. Germline CDR1 reads SGDLS; CDR2 reads YYNGEE. Trimming shortened V by 3 bases and J by 1 base, and 10 bases separated the two germline ends. CDR3: CASSAFSGQETQYF. The DNA of the CDR3 is TGTGCCAGCAGCGCCTTTAGCGGCCAAGAGACCCAGTACTTC. The variable domain in full, completed from reference TRBV9 and TRBJ2-5, reads DSGVTQTPKHLITATGQRVTLRCSPRSGDLSVYWYQQSLDQGLQFLIQYYNGEERAKGNILERFSAQQFPDLHSELNLSSLELGDSALYFCASSAFSGQETQYFGPGTRLLVL.

The gene calls are TRBV5-4 and TRBJ2-1, with 8 bases matching TRBD2. This CDR3 is 16 amino acids long. Germline assignment: CDR1 SGHNT and CDR2 YYREEE (reference sequence). After removal of 1 base from V and 3 bases from J, the junction contained 6 bases not matched to a gene. The CDR3 protein is CASSLWSGGNYNEQFF. The CDR3 DNA sequence: TGTGCCAGCAGCTTGTGGAGCGGGGGTAACTACAATGAGCAGTTCTTC.

V usage is TRBV4-2 and J usage is TRBJ2-3; a possible D gene is TRBD1 (5 bases). Germline V gives CDR1 LGHNA, CDR2 YNFKEQ. The V end was cut by 1 base, the J end by 6 bases, with 11 bases between. The CDR3 has 14 amino acids. The CDR3 DNA reads as TGTGCCAGCAGCCAAGTCGGACATTCGGATACGCAGTATTTT. Protein: CASSQVGHSDTQYF.

J is TRBJ2-4 and V is TRBV2, with D tentatively TRBD2 (7 bases). This CDR3 comprises 14 residues. Germline V gene data show CDR1 as SNHLY and CDR2 as FYNNEI. The V end lost 3 bases, the J end lost 5 bases, and 11 bases lay between the germline ends. Written as DNA, the CDR3 is TGTGCCAGCAGTGATGAGGGGGGGGAAAACATTCAGTACTTC. Protein product: CASSDEGGENIQYF. Looking up the rest from reference TRBV2 and TRBJ2-4 gives the full variable domain: EPEVTQTPSHQVTQMGQEVILRCVPISNHLYFYWYRQILGQKVEFLVSFYNNEISEKSEIFDDQFSVERPDGSNFTLKIRSTKLEDSAMYFCASSDEGGENIQYFGAGTRLSVL.

This sequence joins TRBV19 and TRBJ2-2, with a tentative D call TRBD2 (7 bases). The V end lost 2 bases, the J end lost 2 bases, and 15 bases lay between the germline ends. CDR3 length: 17 residues. Germline loops: CDR1 LNHDA, CDR2 SQIVND (reference sequence). CDR3 bases: TGTGCCAGTAGTATATTCGACGGGGGGACAAACACCGGGGAGCTGTTTTTT. Its protein is CASSIFDGGTNTGELFF.

The J gene is TRBJ2-7, the V gene TRBV28; 7 bases agree with TRBD1. Germline CDR1 and CDR2: MDHEN and SYDVKM. J was trimmed by 7 bases and V by 3 bases; bases with no gene match: 6. The CDR3 is 13 residues long. Written as DNA, the CDR3 is TGTGCCAGCAGTTTGACAGGGAAGGGAGAGCAGTACTTC. This translates into CASSLTGKGEQYF.

The chain uses TRBV5-1 and TRBJ1-2, with TRBD1 identical over 8 bases. This CDR3 has 15 residues. Looked up from germline, CDR1 is SGHRS and CDR2 is YFSETQ. Trimming cost V 4 bases and J 6 bases; bases outside gene matches: 11. The CDR3 reads CASSQEGQGADGYTF. Here the CDR3 DNA reads TGCGCCAGCAGCCAGGAGGGGCAGGGGGCCGATGGCTACACCTTC. The full variable domain, rest sourced from reference TRBV5-1 and TRBJ1-2, is KAGVTQTPRYLIKTRGQQVTLSCSPISGHRSVSWYQQTPGQGLQFLFEYFSETQRNKGNFPGRFSGRQFSNSRSEMNVSTLELGDSALYLCASSQEGQGADGYTFGSGTRLTVV.

CDR3 in amino acids: CASSERDTQVGEQYF. CDR3 nucleotides: TGTGCCAGCAGTGAAAGGGACACCCAGGTTGGCGAGCAGTACTTC. The V call is TRBV2, the J call TRBJ2-7; TRBD1 might be the D (6 bases). CDR3 length equals 15 residues. Trimming stripped 2 bases from V and 6 bases from J, with 17 bases between. CDR1 is SNHLY and CDR2 is FYNNEI in the germline V gene.

The chain links TRBV7-8 to TRBJ2-1; 7 bases line up with TRBD1. Trimming took 4 bases from V and 4 from J; bases not matched to a gene: 10. The CDR3 is 16 amino acids. Germline values: CDR1 SGHVS, CDR2 FQNEAQ. Here the CDR3 DNA reads TGTGCCAGCAGCTCTCGCCGGGACAGATTTTACAATGAGCAGTTCTTC. Its translation: CASSSRRDRFYNEQFF. The whole variable domain, filled in from reference TRBV7-8 and TRBJ2-1, reads GAGVSQSPRYKVAKRGQDVALRCDPISGHVSLFWYQQALGQGPEFLTYFQNEAQLDKSGLPSDRFFAERPEGSVSTLKIQRTQQEDSAVYLCASSSRRDRFYNEQFFGPGTRLTVL.

The CDR3 coding sequence is TGCGCCAGCAGCTTCGGAGCGGGCGAAGACACAGATACGCAGTATTTT. Its protein product is CASSFGAGEDTDTQYF. The genes are TRBV5-1 and TRBJ2-3; D perhaps matches TRBD2 (6 bases). Trimming left V 2 bases short and J 2 bases short, with 15 bases between. Per germline, CDR1 SGHRS and CDR2 YFSETQ. This CDR3 has 16 amino acids.

The chain is built from TRBV10-3 and TRBJ2-5; 7 bases are shared with TRBD2. The CDR3 has 14 amino acids. J gave up 2 bases and V 0 bases, and 0 bases lay outside the gene matches. Looked up from germline, CDR1 is ENHRY and CDR2 is SYGVKD. CDR3 coding DNA: TGTGCCATCAGTGAGTCGGGAGGGCAAGAGACCCAGTACTTC. It yields the protein CAISESGGQETQYF.

This clone was detected once. The rearrangement links TRBV7-2 to TRBJ2-2; 8 nucleotides line up with TRBD1. The CDR3 runs 15 residues. Germline loops: CDR1 SGHTA, CDR2 FQGNSA. V lost 5 bases to trimming and J lost 7 bases; unmatched junction nucleotides: 9. Here the CDR3 DNA reads TGTGCCAGCAGCCCGACAGGGGCGAGGTTCGGGGAGCTGTTTTTT. Translating gives CASSPTGARFGELFF.

The chain recombines TRBV7-6 with TRBJ2-6; TRBD1 matches 9 bases. The J segment lost 0 bases and the V segment lost 1 base, leaving 7 bases of the junction unmatched. There are 19 residues in the CDR3. The germline V gene has CDR1 SGHVS and CDR2 FNYEAQ. CDR3 amino acids: CASSLGAPDRGSGANVLTF. The DNA of the CDR3 is TGTGCCAGCAGCTTAGGTGCCCCGGACAGGGGCTCTGGGGCCAACGTCCTGACTTTC. Full variable domain (remainder filled in from reference TRBV7-6 and TRBJ2-6): GAGVSQSPRYKVTKRGQDVALRCDPISGHVSLYWYRQALGQGPEFLTYFNYEAQQDKSGLPNDRFSAERPEGSISTLTIQRTEQRDSAMYRCASSLGAPDRGSGANVLTFGAGSRLTVL.

The chain has TRBV13 and TRBJ2-7; maybe TRBD1 (6 bases). The V end was cut by 5 bases, the J end by 8 bases, with 10 bases between. The CDR3 has 11 residues. Looked up from germline, CDR1 is PRHDT and CDR2 is FYEKMQ (reference sequence). CDR3: CASSRGTKQYF. The CDR3 coding sequence is TGTGCCAGCAGCCGTGGGACAAAGCAGTACTTC.

This rearrangement joins TRBV4-1 to TRBJ2-1; tentatively, D is TRBD2 (6 bases). The germline V gene has CDR1 MGHRA and CDR2 YSYEKL. V gave up 4 bases and J gave up 2 bases, with 15 bases separating them. This CDR3 contains 16 residues. Here the CDR3 reads CASSLSSGWTYNEQFF. CDR3 DNA sequence: TGCGCCAGCAGCCTGTCAAGCGGGTGGACCTACAATGAGCAGTTCTTC.

The chain couples TRBV19 to TRBJ1-5, with a weak D call TRBD1 (6 bases). V was pared by 7 bases and J by 2 bases, with 15 bases between. The CDR3 runs to 15 residues. The V gene's germline CDR1 is LNHDA and CDR2 SQIVND (reference sequence). The CDR3 nucleotides are TGTGCCAGTACCAGACAGGTCAATGGCAATCAGCCCCAGCATTTT. Translating it yields CASTRQVNGNQPQHF.